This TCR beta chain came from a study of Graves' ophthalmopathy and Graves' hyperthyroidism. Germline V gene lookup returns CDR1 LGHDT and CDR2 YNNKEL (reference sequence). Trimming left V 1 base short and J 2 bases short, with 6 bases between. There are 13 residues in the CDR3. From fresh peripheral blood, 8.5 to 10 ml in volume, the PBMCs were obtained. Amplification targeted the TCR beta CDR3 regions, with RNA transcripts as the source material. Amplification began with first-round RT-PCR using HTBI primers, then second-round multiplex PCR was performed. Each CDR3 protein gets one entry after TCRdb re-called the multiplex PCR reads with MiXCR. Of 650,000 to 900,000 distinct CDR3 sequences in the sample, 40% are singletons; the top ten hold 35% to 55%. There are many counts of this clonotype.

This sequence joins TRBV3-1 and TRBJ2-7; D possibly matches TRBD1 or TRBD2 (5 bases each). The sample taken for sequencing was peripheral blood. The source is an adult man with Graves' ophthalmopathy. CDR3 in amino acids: CASSQGGAYEQYF. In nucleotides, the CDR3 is TGTGCCAGCAGCCAAGGAGGGGCCTACGAGCAGTACTTC.